This TCR beta chain derives from a study of cytomegalovirus exposure and HLA in healthy donors. The PCR ran on 60 Vbeta and 13 Jbeta primers. Clones were read by immunoSEQ multiplex PCR, and TCRdb kept only the in-frame ones, dropping some. The repertoire holds around 250,000 clones, with about 80% as singletons. This CDR3 is built from 16 residues. Germline CDR1 is ENHRY and CDR2 is SYGVKD. The V end was cut by 3 bases, the J end by 3 bases, with 15 bases between. Sequencing was performed on PBMCs. The chain is built from TRBV10-3 and TRBJ1-5, with D tentatively TRBD1 (6 bases). This clonotype was obtained from a woman in her fifties or sixties in good health and CMV-seropositive. CDR3 sequence: CAISERQTGTNQPQHF. In nucleotides, the CDR3 is TGTGCCATCAGTGAACGACAGACAGGTACCAATCAGCCCCAGCATTTT.